The clone carrying this T cell receptor (beta chain) occurred a few times. Researchers amplified the TCR beta CDR3 regions from RNA transcripts. RT-PCR in the first round (using the HTBI primer set) targeted the TCR CDR3. TCRdb redid the calling of the multiplex PCR reads with MiXCR, one entry per CDR3 protein. Of roughly 100,000 distinct CDR3 sequences detected, approximately 40% appear once; the ten largest clones hold 10%. The V end was cut by 0 bases, the J end by 2 bases, with 7 bases between. This CDR3 contains 13 residues. The germline CDR1 and CDR2 sequences are GTSNPN and SVGIG (reference sequence). This sample stems from a study of T cells in Graves' hyperthyroidism and ophthalmopathy.

The sequenced sample was peripheral blood or thyroid tissue (not recorded which). The source is a woman younger than 45 with Graves' hyperthyroidism. The rearrangement links TRBV30 to TRBJ1-2; D is undetermined. In DNA form, the CDR3 reads TGTGCCTGGAGTGTTGTTCAGAACTATGGCTACACCTTC. Residues: CAWSVVQNYGYTF.